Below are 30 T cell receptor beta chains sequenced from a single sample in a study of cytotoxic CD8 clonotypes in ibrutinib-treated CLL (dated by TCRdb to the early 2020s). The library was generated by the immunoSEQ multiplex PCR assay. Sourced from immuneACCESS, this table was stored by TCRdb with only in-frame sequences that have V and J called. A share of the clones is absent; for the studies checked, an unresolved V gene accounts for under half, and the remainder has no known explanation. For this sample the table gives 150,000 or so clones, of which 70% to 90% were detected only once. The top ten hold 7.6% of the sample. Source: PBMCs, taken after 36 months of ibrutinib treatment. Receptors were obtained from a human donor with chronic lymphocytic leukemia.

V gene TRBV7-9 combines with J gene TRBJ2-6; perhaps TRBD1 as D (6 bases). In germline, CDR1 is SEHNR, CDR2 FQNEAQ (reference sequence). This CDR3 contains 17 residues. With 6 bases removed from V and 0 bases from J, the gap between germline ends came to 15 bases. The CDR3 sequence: CASRPGHQSSGANVLTF. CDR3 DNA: TGTGCCAGCAGGCCGGGACACCAAAGCTCTGGGGCCAACGTCCTGACTTTC.

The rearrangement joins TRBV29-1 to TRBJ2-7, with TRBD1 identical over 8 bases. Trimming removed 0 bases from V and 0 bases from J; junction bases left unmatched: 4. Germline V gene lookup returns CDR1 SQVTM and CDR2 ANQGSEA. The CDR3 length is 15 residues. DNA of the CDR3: TGCAGCGTTGAAGAGGGACAGGCGAGCTCCTACGAGCAGTACTTC. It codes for CSVEEGQASSYEQYF.

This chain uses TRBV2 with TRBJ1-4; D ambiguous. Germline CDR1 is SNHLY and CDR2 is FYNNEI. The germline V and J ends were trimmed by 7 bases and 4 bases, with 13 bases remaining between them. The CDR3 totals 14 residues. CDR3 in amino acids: CASNPNLGNEKLFF. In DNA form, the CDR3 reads TGTGCCAGCAACCCCAACCTTGGTAATGAAAAACTGTTTTTT.

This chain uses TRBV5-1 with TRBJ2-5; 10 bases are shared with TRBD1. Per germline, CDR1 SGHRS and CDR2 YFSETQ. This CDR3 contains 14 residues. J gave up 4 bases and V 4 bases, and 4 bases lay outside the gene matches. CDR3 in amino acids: CASSQGQGLETQYF. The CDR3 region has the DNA TGCGCCAGCAGCCAGGGACAGGGGCTAGAGACCCAGTACTTC.

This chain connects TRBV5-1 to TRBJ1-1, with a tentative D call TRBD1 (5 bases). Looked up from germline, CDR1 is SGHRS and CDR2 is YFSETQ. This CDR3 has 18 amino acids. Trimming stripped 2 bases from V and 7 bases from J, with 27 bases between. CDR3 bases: TGCGCCAGCAGCTTCCGGGGCTTGGCGCACATATTCAGCGGTGAAGCTTTCTTT. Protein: CASSFRGLAHIFSGEAFF.

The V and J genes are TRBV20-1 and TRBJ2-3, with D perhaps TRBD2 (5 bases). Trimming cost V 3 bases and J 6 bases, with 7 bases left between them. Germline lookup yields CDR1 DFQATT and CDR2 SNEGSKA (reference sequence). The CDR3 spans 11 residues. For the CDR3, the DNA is TGCAGTGCTAGTCGAGGGGATACGCAGTATTTT. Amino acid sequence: CSASRGDTQYF.

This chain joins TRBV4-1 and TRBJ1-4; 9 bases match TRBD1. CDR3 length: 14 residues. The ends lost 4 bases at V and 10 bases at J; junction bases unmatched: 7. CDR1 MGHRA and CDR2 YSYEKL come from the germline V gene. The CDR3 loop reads CASSPQGAKLKLFF. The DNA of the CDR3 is TGCGCCAGCAGCCCACAGGGGGCTAAGTTAAAACTGTTTTTT.

CDR3 in DNA: TGTGCCTGGAGTGTTGGACTAGCGGGGGGTATGACGAGCGAGCAGTACTTC. Amino acid sequence: CAWSVGLAGGMTSEQYF. This chain uses TRBV30 with TRBJ2-7, with TRBD2 matching over 14 bases. This CDR3 is built from 17 residues. Per germline, CDR1 GTSNPN and CDR2 SVGIG (reference sequence). V shed 0 bases and J 6 bases; nucleotides not matched to a gene: 10.

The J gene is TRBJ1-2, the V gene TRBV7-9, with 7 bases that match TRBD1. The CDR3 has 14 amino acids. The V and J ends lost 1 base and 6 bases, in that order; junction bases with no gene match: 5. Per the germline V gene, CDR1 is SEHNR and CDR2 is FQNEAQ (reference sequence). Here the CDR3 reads CASSLDRGIDGYTF. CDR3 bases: TGTGCCAGCAGCTTAGACAGGGGAATAGATGGCTACACCTTC.

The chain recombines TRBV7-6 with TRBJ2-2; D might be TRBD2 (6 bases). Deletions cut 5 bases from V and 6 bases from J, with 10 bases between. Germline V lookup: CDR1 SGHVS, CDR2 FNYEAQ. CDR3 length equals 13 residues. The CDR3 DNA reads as TGTGCCAGCAGCGGTACTAGCTCCGGGGAGCTGTTTTTT. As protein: CASSGTSSGELFF.

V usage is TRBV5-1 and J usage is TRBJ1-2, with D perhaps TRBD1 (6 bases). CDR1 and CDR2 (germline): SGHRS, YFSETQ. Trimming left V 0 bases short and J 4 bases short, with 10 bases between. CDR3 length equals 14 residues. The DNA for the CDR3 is TGCGCCAGCAGCTTGGACGGGGGCGGCTATGGCTACACCTTC. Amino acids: CASSLDGGGYGYTF. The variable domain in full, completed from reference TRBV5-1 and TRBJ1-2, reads KAGVTQTPRYLIKTRGQQVTLSCSPISGHRSVSWYQQTPGQGLQFLFEYFSETQRNKGNFPGRFSGRQFSNSRSEMNVSTLELGDSALYLCASSLDGGGYGYTFGSGTRLTVV.

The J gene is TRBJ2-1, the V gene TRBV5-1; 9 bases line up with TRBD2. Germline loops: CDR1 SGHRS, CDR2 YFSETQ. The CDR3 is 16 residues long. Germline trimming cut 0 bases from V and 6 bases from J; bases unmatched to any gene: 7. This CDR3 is CASSLASSGVGNEQFF. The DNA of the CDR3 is TGCGCCAGCAGCTTGGCCTCTAGCGGGGTTGGCAATGAGCAGTTCTTC.

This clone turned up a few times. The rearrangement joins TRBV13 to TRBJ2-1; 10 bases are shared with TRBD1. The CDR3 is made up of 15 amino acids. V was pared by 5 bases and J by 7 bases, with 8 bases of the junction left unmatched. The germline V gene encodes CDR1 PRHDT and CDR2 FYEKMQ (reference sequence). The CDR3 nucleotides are TGTGCCAGCAGCGAGCGACAGGGGGCTGAGAATGAGCAGTTCTTC. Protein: CASSERQGAENEQFF.

The CDR3 region is CASSSQGPYEQYF. CDR3 nucleotide sequence: TGTGCCAGCAGTTCACAGGGCCCCTACGAGCAGTACTTC. The chain has TRBV6-5 and TRBJ2-7; maybe TRBD1 (6 bases). The ends were cut back, 4 bases at V and 2 bases at J, with 9 bases in the middle. The V gene's germline CDR1 is MNHEY and CDR2 SVGAGI. The CDR3 length is 13 residues.

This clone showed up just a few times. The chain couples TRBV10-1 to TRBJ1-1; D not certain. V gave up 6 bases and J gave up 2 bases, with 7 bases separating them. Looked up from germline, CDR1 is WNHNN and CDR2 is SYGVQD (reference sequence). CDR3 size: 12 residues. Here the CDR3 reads CASRGKNTEAFF. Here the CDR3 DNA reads TGCGCCAGCAGGGGCAAAAACACTGAAGCTTTCTTT.

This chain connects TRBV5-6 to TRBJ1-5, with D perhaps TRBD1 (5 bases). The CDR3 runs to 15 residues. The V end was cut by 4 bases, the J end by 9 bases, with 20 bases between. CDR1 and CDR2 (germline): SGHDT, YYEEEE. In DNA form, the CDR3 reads TGTGCCAGCAGCCTTACCGGGACGGGGGACTGGCCCCAGCATTTT. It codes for CASSLTGTGDWPQHF.

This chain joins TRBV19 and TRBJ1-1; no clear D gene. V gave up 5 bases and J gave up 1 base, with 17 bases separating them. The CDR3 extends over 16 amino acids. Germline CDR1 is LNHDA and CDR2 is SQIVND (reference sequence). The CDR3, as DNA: TGTGCCAGTAGTCCTAACCACCCCCTGCGGAACACTGAAGCTTTCTTT. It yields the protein CASSPNHPLRNTEAFF.

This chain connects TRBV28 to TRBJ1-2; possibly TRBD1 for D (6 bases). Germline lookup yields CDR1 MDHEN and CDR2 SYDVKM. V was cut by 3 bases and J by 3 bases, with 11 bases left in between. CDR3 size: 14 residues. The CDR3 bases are TGTGCCAGCAGTTTGTACCAGGGGTACTATGGCTACACCTTC. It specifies CASSLYQGYYGYTF.

CDR3 amino acids: CASSFSGGLNTEAFF. CDR3 nucleotide sequence: TGTGCCAGCAGCTTCTCCGGGGGGTTGAACACTGAAGCTTTCTTT. This rearrangement joins TRBV7-3 to TRBJ1-1, with D tentatively TRBD1 (5 bases). Germline CDR1 is SGHTA and CDR2 is FQGTGA. Trimming removed 3 bases at V and 0 bases at J, with 11 bases between. The CDR3 is 15 residues long.

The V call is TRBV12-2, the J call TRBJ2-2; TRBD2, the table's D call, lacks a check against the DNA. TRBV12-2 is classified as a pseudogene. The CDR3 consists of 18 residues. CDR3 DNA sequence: TGTGCAAGTCGCCCTAGGAGACTAGCGGGAGGGCTCACCGGGGAGCTGTTTTTT. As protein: CASRPRRLAGGLTGELFF.

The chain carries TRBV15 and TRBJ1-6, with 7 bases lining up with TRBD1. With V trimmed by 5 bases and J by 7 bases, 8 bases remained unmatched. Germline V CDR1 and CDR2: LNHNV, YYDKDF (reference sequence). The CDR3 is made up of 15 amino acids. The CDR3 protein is CATSAPTGLNSPLHF. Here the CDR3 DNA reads TGTGCCACCAGCGCACCGACAGGGCTCAATTCACCCCTCCACTTT. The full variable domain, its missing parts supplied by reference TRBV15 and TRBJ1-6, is DAMVIQNPRYQVTQFGKPVTLSCSQTLNHNVMYWYQQKSSQAPKLLFHYYDKDFNNEADTPDNFQSRRPNTSFCFLDIRSPGLGDTAMYLCATSAPTGLNSPLHFGNGTRLTVT.

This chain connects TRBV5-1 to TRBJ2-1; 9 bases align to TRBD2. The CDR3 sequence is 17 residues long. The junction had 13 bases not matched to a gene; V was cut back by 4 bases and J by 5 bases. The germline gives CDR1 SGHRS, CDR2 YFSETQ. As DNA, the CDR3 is TGCGCCAGCAGCCCTCCCTTTAGCGGGGGAGACGACAATGAGCAGTTCTTC. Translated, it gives CASSPPFSGGDDNEQFF.

The CDR3 DNA reads TGTGCCAGTAAACAGGGCTCATGGAACACTGAAGCTTTCTTT. Amino acid sequence: CASKQGSWNTEAFF. The gene calls are TRBV19 and TRBJ1-1; D possibly corresponds to TRBD1 (6 bases). CDR1 is LNHDA and CDR2 is SQIVND in the germline V gene (reference sequence). The CDR3 has 14 residues. Trimming left V 7 bases short and J 1 base short, with 13 bases between.

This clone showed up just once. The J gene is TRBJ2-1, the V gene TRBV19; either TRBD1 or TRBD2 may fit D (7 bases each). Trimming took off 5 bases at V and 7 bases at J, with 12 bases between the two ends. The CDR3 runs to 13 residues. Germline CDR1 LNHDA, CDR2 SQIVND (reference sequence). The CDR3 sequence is CASSFQGGNEQFF. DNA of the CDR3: TGTGCCAGTAGTTTCCAGGGGGGGAATGAGCAGTTCTTC.

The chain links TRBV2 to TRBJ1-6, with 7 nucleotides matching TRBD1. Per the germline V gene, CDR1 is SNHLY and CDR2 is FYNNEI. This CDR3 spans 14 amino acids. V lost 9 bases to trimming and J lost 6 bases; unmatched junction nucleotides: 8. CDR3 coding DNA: TGTGCCAGAGCTCCGGGACAGAGTAATTCACCCCTCCACTTT. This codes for CARAPGQSNSPLHF.

This CDR3 reads CASSDGGGSYNEQFF. The DNA of the CDR3 is TGCGCCAGCAGTGATGGGGGGGGCTCCTACAATGAGCAGTTCTTC. The chain combines TRBV10-2 with TRBJ2-1, with 7 bases identical to TRBD2. Germline-derived CDR1 and CDR2 are WSHSY and SAAADI. The CDR3 contains 15 residues. J lost 0 bases, V lost 3 bases, and 2 bases had no gene match.

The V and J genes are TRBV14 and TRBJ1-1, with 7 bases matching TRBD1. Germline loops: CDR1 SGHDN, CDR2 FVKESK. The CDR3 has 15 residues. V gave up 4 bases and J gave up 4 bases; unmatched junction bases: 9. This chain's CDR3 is CASSRHRGRSTEAFF. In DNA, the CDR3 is TGTGCCAGCAGCCGCCACAGGGGCAGGAGCACTGAAGCTTTCTTT.

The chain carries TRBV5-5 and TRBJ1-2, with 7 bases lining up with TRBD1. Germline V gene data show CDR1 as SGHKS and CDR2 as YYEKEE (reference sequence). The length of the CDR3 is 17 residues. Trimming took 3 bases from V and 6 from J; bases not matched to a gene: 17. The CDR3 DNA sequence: TGTGCCAGCAGCTGGCCGAGTAGGGACAGTACCAGGGATGGCTACACCTTC. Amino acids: CASSWPSRDSTRDGYTF. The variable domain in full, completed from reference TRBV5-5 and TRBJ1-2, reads DAGVTQSPTHLIKTRGQQVTLRCSPISGHKSVSWYQQVLGQGPQFIFQYYEKEERGRGNFPDRFSARQFPNYSSELNVNALLLGDSALYLCASSWPSRDSTRDGYTFGSGTRLTVV.

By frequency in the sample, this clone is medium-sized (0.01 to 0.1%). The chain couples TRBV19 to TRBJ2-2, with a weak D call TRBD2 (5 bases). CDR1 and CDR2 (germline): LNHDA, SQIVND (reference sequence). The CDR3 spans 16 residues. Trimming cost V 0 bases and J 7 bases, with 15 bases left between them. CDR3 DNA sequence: TGTGCCAGTAGTATAGATCTCGCAGCGGTGATCGGGGAGCTGTTTTTT. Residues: CASSIDLAAVIGELFF.

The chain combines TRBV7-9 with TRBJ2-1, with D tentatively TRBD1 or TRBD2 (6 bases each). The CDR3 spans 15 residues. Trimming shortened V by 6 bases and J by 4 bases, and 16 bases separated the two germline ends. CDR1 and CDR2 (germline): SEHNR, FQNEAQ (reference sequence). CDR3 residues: CASRPNRGGYNEQFF. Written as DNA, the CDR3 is TGTGCCAGCAGGCCCAACCGAGGGGGGTACAATGAGCAGTTCTTC.